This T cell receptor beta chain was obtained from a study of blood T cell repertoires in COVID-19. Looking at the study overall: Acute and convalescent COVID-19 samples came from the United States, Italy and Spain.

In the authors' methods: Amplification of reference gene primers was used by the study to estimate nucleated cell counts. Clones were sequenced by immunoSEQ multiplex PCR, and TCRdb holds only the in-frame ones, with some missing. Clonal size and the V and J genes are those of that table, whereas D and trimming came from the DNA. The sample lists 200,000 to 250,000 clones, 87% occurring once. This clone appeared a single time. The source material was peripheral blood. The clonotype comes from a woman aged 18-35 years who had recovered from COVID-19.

The CDR3 DNA reads TGTGCCAGCAGCGTAGACGGCGGTACCGGGGAGCTGTTTTTT. This gives the protein CASSVDGGTGELFF. The chain uses TRBV9 and TRBJ2-2, with D unclear. Germline loops: CDR1 SGDLS, CDR2 YYNGEE. CDR3 length equals 14 residues. V dropped 0 bases and J dropped 5 bases, with 8 bases sitting between them.